What follows describes a single TCR beta chain. With V trimmed by 0 bases and J by 4 bases, 6 bases remained unmatched. The CDR3 runs to 16 residues. The germline V gene encodes CDR1 SGHKS and CDR2 YYEKEE (reference sequence). The sample comes from a study of cytomegalovirus exposure and HLA in healthy donors. Each donor was healthy, and each was a bone marrow donor. Amplification used 60 Vbeta primers and 13 Jbeta primers. The table came from immunoSEQ multiplex PCR; TCRdb's copy has only in-frame clones and leaves some out. This sample has more than 150,000 clones, with 77% found just once. The rearrangement links TRBV5-5 to TRBJ2-3, with 9 bases identical to TRBD2. Sequencing was done on a sample of PBMCs. The TCR comes from a man younger than 35 in good health and CMV-seronegative. The CDR3 sequence is CASSLGSSGNADTQYF. For the CDR3, the DNA is TGTGCCAGCAGCTTGGGGTCTAGCGGGAATGCAGATACGCAGTATTTT.